This T cell receptor beta chain was captured by sequencing in a study of CD8+CD57+ T cells in acquired aplastic anemia. Points from the study as a whole: The study identified twenty-nine CD8+ CDR3 sequences shared by patients and controls. Patients and healthy controls showed no significant CD8+ Simpson's diversity difference.

Trimming at V came to 10 bases and at J to 12 bases, leaving 13 bases not matched to a gene. The CDR3 covers 12 residues. Germline-derived CDR1 and CDR2 are SNHLY and FYNNEI. All patients picked for sequencing had shown, by flow cytometry, an expansion of CD8+CD57+ cells. None of the patients had been given any therapy when their blood was sampled. Of note for this clonotype: Its antigen is unidentified.

Both TCR beta VDJ combination and CDR3 sequence profiling were carried out. Genomic DNA was the template for this profiling. TCRdb reprocessed the reads with MiXCR, giving one entry per CDR3 protein. The sample lists about 150,000 distinct CDR3 sequences; approximately 52% were seen once. The specimen sequenced was sorted CD4+, CD8+, or CD8+CD57+ T cells (not recorded which) from PBMCs. This chain connects TRBV2 to TRBJ2-7; 9 bases agree with TRBD2. The TCR sequence derives from a human donor with aplastic anemia. The CDR3 reads CATEEGSGRLYF. The CDR3 DNA follows: TGTGCCACCGAAGAGGGTAGCGGGAGACTGTACTTC. Full variable domain (missing parts from reference TRBV2 and TRBJ2-7): EPEVTQTPSHQVTQMGQEVILRCVPISNHLYFYWYRQILGQKVEFLVSFYNNEISEKSEIFDDQFSVERPDGSNFTLKIRSTKLEDSAMYFCATEEGSGRLYFGPGTRLTVT.